This T cell receptor beta chain came from a study of T cells expressing NK-cell markers. Regarding the study as a whole: The study found dominant NKG2C+ clonotypes at roughly 1.0-8% of CD8+ T cells in roughly six donors.

The CDR3 is 15 residues long. Per germline, CDR1 DFQATT and CDR2 SNEGSKA (reference sequence). On this clonotype itself: Its antigen is as yet unknown.

TCRdb reanalyzed the 5' RACE reads and collapses them to one entry per CDR3 protein, without DNA. The sample's table shows about 460,000 distinct CDR3 sequences. Sequenced material: blood T cells: a sorted CD56 or NKG2C T cell subset, CD4+ or CD8+ T cells, or bulk PBMC T cells (not recorded which). This chain uses TRBV20-1 with TRBJ2-3; the TRBD1 assignment by TCRdb is unverifiable without DNA. The receptor's source is a woman aged 45-65 years in good health. Here the CDR3 reads CSAAPRVAGTDTQYF.